A selection of T cell receptor beta chains follows, all from one sample in a study of OX40 agonist ivuxolimab in advanced cancers. This table comes from immunoSEQ multiplex PCR, and its TCRdb copy is limited to in-frame clones, with some not included. The data show tens of thousands of clones, approximately 83% seen once. The sequenced sample was CD4+ or CD8+ T cells sorted from blood, obtained in a trial of the OX40 agonist ivuxolimab. Source of these receptors: an adult with an advanced solid tumor such as melanoma, head and neck, liver or kidney cancer. Each CDR3 is given with its conserved first and last residue. Each record gives: D gene, V gene, clone size, J gene, CDR3 DNA, CDR3 protein. The D gene is left open where the match is weak. Some rows have no size entry. The others give once, few or many, or a class for an expanded clone.

d_call: .; v_call: TRBV28; clone_size: .; j_call: TRBJ1-2; cdr3_nt: TGTGCCAGCTTAAAGAACTATGGCTACACCTTC; cdr3_aa: CASLKNYGYTF
d_call: TRBD2; v_call: TRBV2; clone_size: .; j_call: TRBJ2-1; cdr3_nt: TGTGCCAGCAGTGAAGCGGTAGCGGGGGTGGGTGAGCAGTTCTTC; cdr3_aa: CASSEAVAGVGEQFF
d_call: TRBD2; v_call: TRBV30; clone_size: .; j_call: TRBJ2-1; cdr3_nt: TGTGCCTGGAGTGACCCGGGACTAGGGGGCAATGAGCAGTTCTTC; cdr3_aa: CAWSDPGLGGNEQFF
d_call: .; v_call: TRBV7-6; clone_size: .; j_call: TRBJ2-2; cdr3_nt: TGTGCCAGCAGCTTCGGGGCGAACACCGGGGAGCTGTTTTTT; cdr3_aa: CASSFGANTGELFF
d_call: .; v_call: TRBV12-5; clone_size: few; j_call: TRBJ1-5; cdr3_nt: TGTGCTAGTGGTTTGCACCCACGGGATGGGGATCAGCCCCAGCATTTT; cdr3_aa: CASGLHPRDGDQPQHF
d_call: TRBD1; v_call: TRBV2; clone_size: .; j_call: TRBJ1-5; cdr3_nt: TGTGCCAGCAGGGGGGGACAGGGGAGCCAGCCCCAGCATTTT; cdr3_aa: CASRGGQGSQPQHF
d_call: TRBD2; v_call: TRBV29-1; clone_size: .; j_call: TRBJ2-5; cdr3_nt: TGCAGCGACCTAGCGGGAGGTAGGGCAGAGACCCAGTACTTC; cdr3_aa: CSDLAGGRAETQYF
d_call: TRBD2; v_call: TRBV4-1; clone_size: .; j_call: TRBJ2-2; cdr3_nt: TGCGCCAGCAGCCAAGGAGTAGGACTAGGCGGGGAGCTGTTTTTT; cdr3_aa: CASSQGVGLGGELFF
d_call: .; v_call: TRBV5-1; clone_size: .; j_call: TRBJ1-6; cdr3_nt: TGCGCCAGCAGCTCGGGACTTCTAGGTAATTCACCCCTCCACTTT; cdr3_aa: CASSSGLLGNSPLHF
d_call: .; v_call: TRBV7-9; clone_size: .; j_call: TRBJ2-5; cdr3_nt: TGTGCCAGCAGCTTGTTCCCGAAGGGTGAAGAGACCCAGTACTTC; cdr3_aa: CASSLFPKGEETQYF
d_call: TRBD2; v_call: TRBV27; clone_size: once; j_call: TRBJ2-1; cdr3_nt: TGTGCCAGCAGGTTTGGGACTAGCGGGAGCAATGAGCAGTTCTTC; cdr3_aa: CASRFGTSGSNEQFF
d_call: TRBD2; v_call: TRBV7-7; clone_size: .; j_call: TRBJ2-3; cdr3_nt: TGTGCCAGCAGCTTTAGCGGGGGAAGCACAGATACGCAGTATTTT; cdr3_aa: CASSFSGGSTDTQYF
d_call: .; v_call: TRBV9; clone_size: .; j_call: TRBJ2-2; cdr3_nt: TGTGCCAGCAGCGTAGTTGCTGGGGAGCTGTTTTTT; cdr3_aa: CASSVVAGELFF
d_call: .; v_call: TRBV5-1; clone_size: .; j_call: TRBJ2-1; cdr3_nt: TGCGCCAGCAGCTTGGGCAGTTCAACCTACAATGAGCAGTTCTTC; cdr3_aa: CASSLGSSTYNEQFF
d_call: .; v_call: TRBV6-5; clone_size: .; j_call: TRBJ2-1; cdr3_nt: TGTGCCAGCAGTTACGGGTCGGATGAGCAGTTCTTC; cdr3_aa: CASSYGSDEQFF
d_call: TRBD1; v_call: TRBV7-6; clone_size: .; j_call: TRBJ2-7; cdr3_nt: TGTGCCAGCAGCCCAAACCCCGGGACAGGAGCCTACGAGCAGTACTTC; cdr3_aa: CASSPNPGTGAYEQYF
d_call: .; v_call: TRBV4-1; clone_size: .; j_call: TRBJ1-2; cdr3_nt: TGCGCCAGCAGCCTCAAGATGGTGGTTGGATTGATTAACTATGGCTACACCTTC; cdr3_aa: CASSLKMVVGLINYGYTF
d_call: TRBD2; v_call: TRBV19; clone_size: once; j_call: TRBJ2-2; cdr3_nt: TGTGCCAGTAGTATCGGGGGGGCCGGGGAGCTGTTTTTT; cdr3_aa: CASSIGGAGELFF
d_call: .; v_call: TRBV4-1; clone_size: .; j_call: TRBJ2-3; cdr3_nt: TGCGCCAGCAGCCAGCTCCCTAGTGAAGCGGCCACAGATACGCAGTATTTT; cdr3_aa: CASSQLPSEAATDTQYF
d_call: .; v_call: TRBV7-6; clone_size: .; j_call: TRBJ2-5; cdr3_nt: TGTGCCAGCAGCCACCGGCAGATGGTTCAAGAGACCCAGTACTTC; cdr3_aa: CASSHRQMVQETQYF
d_call: TRBD2; v_call: TRBV7-3; clone_size: .; j_call: TRBJ2-1; cdr3_nt: TGTGCCAGCAGCTTAGCTAGCGGGAATGAGCAGTTCTTC; cdr3_aa: CASSLASGNEQFF
d_call: TRBD2; v_call: TRBV2; clone_size: .; j_call: TRBJ2-5; cdr3_nt: TGTGCCAGTCTCGGGACTAGCGGGGGGTTACGGAGCAAGGCCCAGTACTTC; cdr3_aa: CASLGTSGGLRSKAQYF
d_call: TRBD2; v_call: TRBV9; clone_size: .; j_call: TRBJ2-1; cdr3_nt: TGTGCCAGCAGCGGACTAGCGGGACCAAATGAGCAGTTCTTC; cdr3_aa: CASSGLAGPNEQFF
d_call: .; v_call: TRBV11-3; clone_size: once; j_call: TRBJ2-5; cdr3_nt: TGTGCCAGCAGCCGCCGGGACGGTCAAGAGACCCAGTACTTC; cdr3_aa: CASSRRDGQETQYF
d_call: TRBD2; v_call: TRBV4-3; clone_size: .; j_call: TRBJ2-7; cdr3_nt: TGCGCCAGCAGCCAAGATTGGCTAGCGGTCGCCTACGAGCAGTACTTC; cdr3_aa: CASSQDWLAVAYEQYF
d_call: TRBD2; v_call: TRBV2; clone_size: .; j_call: TRBJ2-5; cdr3_nt: TGTGCCAGCAGCATTCCCGCCGGGACTAGCGGGAGGGTCTACCAAGAGACCCAGTACTTC; cdr3_aa: CASSIPAGTSGRVYQETQYF
d_call: .; v_call: TRBV6-5; clone_size: .; j_call: TRBJ2-1; cdr3_nt: TGTGCCAGCAGTTACATTGGCTCTGACGATGAGCAGTTCTTC; cdr3_aa: CASSYIGSDDEQFF
d_call: TRBD2; v_call: TRBV28; clone_size: .; j_call: TRBJ2-1; cdr3_nt: TGTGCCAGCAGCGCGACGGCGGGGGGTTCCTACAATGAGCAGTTCTTC; cdr3_aa: CASSATAGGSYNEQFF
d_call: .; v_call: TRBV6-5; clone_size: .; j_call: TRBJ2-7; cdr3_nt: TGTGCCAGCAGTTACCCCCTGGAGGGAGGCTACGAGCAGTACTTC; cdr3_aa: CASSYPLEGGYEQYF
d_call: .; v_call: TRBV4-1; clone_size: .; j_call: TRBJ1-1; cdr3_nt: TGCGCCAGCAGCCAAGATCCAGACCCTGAAGCTTTCTTT; cdr3_aa: CASSQDPDPEAFF
d_call: TRBD1; v_call: TRBV2; clone_size: .; j_call: TRBJ1-4; cdr3_nt: TGTGCCAGCAGTGAACCAGCAGGGGGTACTAATGAAAAACTGTTTTTT; cdr3_aa: CASSEPAGGTNEKLFF
d_call: TRBD2; v_call: TRBV4-1; clone_size: .; j_call: TRBJ2-1; cdr3_nt: TGCGCCAGCAGCTCACTAGCGGGGGTTAACAATGAGCAGTTCTTC; cdr3_aa: CASSSLAGVNNEQFF
d_call: TRBD2; v_call: TRBV10-3; clone_size: .; j_call: TRBJ2-5; cdr3_nt: TGTGCCATCGCCCCGGGGGGCCAAGAGACCCAGTACTTC; cdr3_aa: CAIAPGGQETQYF
d_call: .; v_call: TRBV6-1; clone_size: once; j_call: TRBJ2-5; cdr3_nt: TGTGCCAGCCTACGGGGGCCAATAGAGACCCAGTACTTC; cdr3_aa: CASLRGPIETQYF
d_call: .; v_call: TRBV7-9; clone_size: .; j_call: TRBJ1-1; cdr3_nt: TGTGCCAGCAGCCTCGGGGAGGGGATGAACACTGAAGCTTTCTTT; cdr3_aa: CASSLGEGMNTEAFF
d_call: TRBD2; v_call: TRBV27; clone_size: .; j_call: TRBJ2-1; cdr3_nt: TGTGCCAGCAGTTTTCACAGCGGGAGAGCCTACAATGAGCAGTTCTTC; cdr3_aa: CASSFHSGRAYNEQFF
d_call: .; v_call: TRBV9; clone_size: .; j_call: TRBJ2-7; cdr3_nt: TGTGCCAGCAGCCCAGGGAGCTCCCGCTACGAGCAGTACTTC; cdr3_aa: CASSPGSSRYEQYF
d_call: .; v_call: TRBV9; clone_size: .; j_call: TRBJ2-1; cdr3_nt: TGTGCCAGCAGCGGAGGAGGACCGCAAGTAATTAATGAGCAGTTCTTC; cdr3_aa: CASSGGGPQVINEQFF
d_call: TRBD1; v_call: TRBV19; clone_size: .; j_call: TRBJ2-7; cdr3_nt: TGTGCCAGTAGTATAGCACAGGGGTACGAGCAGTACTTC; cdr3_aa: CASSIAQGYEQYF
d_call: TRBD2; v_call: TRBV7-2; clone_size: .; j_call: TRBJ2-5; cdr3_nt: TGTGCCAGCAGCTTAGGAGCTAGCGGGGGATCGGAGACCCAGTACTTC; cdr3_aa: CASSLGASGGSETQYF
d_call: .; v_call: TRBV11-2; clone_size: .; j_call: TRBJ2-5; cdr3_nt: TGTGCCAGCAGCCCGAGGAGGGGGGGGATGGAGACCCAGTACTTC; cdr3_aa: CASSPRRGGMETQYF
d_call: .; v_call: TRBV7-2; clone_size: .; j_call: TRBJ2-7; cdr3_nt: TGTGCCAGCAGCTTAACGGTCAGGGACGACGAGCAGTACTTC; cdr3_aa: CASSLTVRDDEQYF